One T cell receptor beta chain is described in this entry. The specificity of this receptor is unknown. No per-base quality is available; no much larger clone lies one base away. Sequenced using an Illumina HiSeq 1500. The public reads were reprocessed in TCRdb via fastp at Q25 and MiXCR, keeping in-frame beta chains. Rows matching on CDR3 protein sequence are summarized as one entry with the most common DNA and genes. The table for this sample lists some 920,000 distinct CDR3 sequences; approximately 31% of them were counted only once. The ten largest make up about 14% of the sample. V loses 6 bases of germline sequence and J loses 5 bases, and the interval between the two ends is 18 bases. CDR1 and CDR2, looked up from the germline V gene, are SGHVS and FNYEAQ. The CDR3 has 15 amino acids, counting the end cysteine and phenylalanine. The kept DNA is CDR3 alone, 45 bases in frame from the first base.

This specimen's treatment or condition label, per the study, means: in vitro stimulation with specific CMV peptide epitopes to enrich CMV-specific T cells. These data are taken from a study of T cell repertoires in cytomegalovirus infection (dated by TCRdb to the late 2010s). In the study overall: Alongside well-studied HLA-B-restricted epitopes, the peptide stimulations were aimed at recently identified HLA-C-restricted CMV epitopes, whose presentation resists viral immunomodulation. The HLA type of each donor mattered for the analysis, because public TCR beta signatures pointed to carriage of CMV infection along with the matching HLA type. Broader findings and caveats from the paper: The ex vivo response was dominated by HLA-C-restricted CMV-specific TCR beta clonotypes, and the single most frequent clonotype in two of eight donors was supplied by these HLA-C-restricted clonotypes. Cumulative frequency of public TCR beta family members discriminated carriers of CMV infection plus the relevant HLA type in this cohort and an independent approximately 360-donor cohort.

This clonotype was obtained from a human donor in good health (CMV status not recorded). Some clones in this sample may be carry-over from other donors' samples. The sample in question was cultured CD8+ T cells from PBMCs, obtained from culture after CMV antigen stimulation. Recombination joined TRBV7-6 with TRBJ2-3; TRBD2 could be the D gene, as 6 bases match. The CDR3 protein is CASSPAGSWIDTQYF. The DNA sequence reads TGTGCCAGCAGTCCTGCGGGATCTTGGATAGATACGCAGTATTTT.